The clone carrying this T cell receptor (beta chain) was seen a few times. This record belongs to a study of patients and donors after allogeneic stem cell transplantation. TCRdb processed the RT-PCR reads anew with MiXCR; each CDR3 protein has one entry. The sample holds about 960,000 distinct CDR3 sequences, 15% to 20% seen once. The V and J ends lost 6 bases and 11 bases, in that order; junction bases with no gene match: 10. From germline, CDR1 is MNHNY and CDR2 SVGAGI (reference sequence). The CDR3 is made up of 13 amino acids. This receptor was taken from a human donor who was either an allogeneic HSCT recipient or a stem cell or donor lymphocyte infusion donor (not recorded which). It is not recorded whose cells these are; they may come from a transplant donor. The source material was blood, either unsorted or a sorted T cell fraction (not recorded which). The chain links TRBV6-6 to TRBJ1-1, with 9 bases matching TRBD1. The CDR3 is CASSGTGKGAAFF. The CDR3 region has the DNA TGTGCCAGCAGCGGGACAGGGAAGGGTGCGGCTTTCTTT.